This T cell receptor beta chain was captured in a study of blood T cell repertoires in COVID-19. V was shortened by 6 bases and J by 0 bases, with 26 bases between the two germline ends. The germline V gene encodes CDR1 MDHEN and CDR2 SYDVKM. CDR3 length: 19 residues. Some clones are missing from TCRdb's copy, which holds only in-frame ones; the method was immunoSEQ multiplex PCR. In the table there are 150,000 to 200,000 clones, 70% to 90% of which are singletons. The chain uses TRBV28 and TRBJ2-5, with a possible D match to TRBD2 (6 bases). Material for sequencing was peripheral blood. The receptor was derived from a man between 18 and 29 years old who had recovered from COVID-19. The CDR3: CASRLPGDSGHPYQETQYF. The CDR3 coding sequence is TGTGCCAGCAGACTCCCTGGGGACTCCGGGCACCCTTACCAAGAGACCCAGTACTTC.